The next 15 T cell receptor beta chains were all read from a single sample in a study of T cell responses to AZD1222 COVID-19 vaccine. Produced via immunoSEQ multiplex PCR; TCRdb's table is partial and in-frame only. In the table there are 160,000 or so clones, 75% to 90% of which are singletons. The sequences come from peripheral blood, collected 28 days after the second AZD1222 dose. These TCRs come from an adult who received the AZD1222 COVID-19 vaccine.

The chain uses TRBV11-1 and TRBJ1-4; D not resolved. CDR1 SGHAT and CDR2 FQDESV come from the germline V gene (reference sequence). The CDR3 is made up of 11 amino acids. V was pared by 5 bases and J by 4 bases, with 2 bases between. CDR3 sequence: CASSNNEKLFF. The CDR3 bases are TGTGCCAGCAGCAATAATGAAAAACTGTTTTTT.

The rearrangement joins TRBV6-2 or TRBV6-3 to TRBJ2-1; 7 bases map to TRBD2. V dropped 4 bases and J dropped 7; count of bases not matched to a gene: 10. The CDR3 covers 15 residues. Germline-derived CDR1 and CDR2 are MNHEY and SVGEGT. The chain's CDR3 is CASSWGGSSGNEQFF. The CDR3 DNA sequence: TGTGCCAGCAGTTGGGGAGGGAGCAGTGGGAATGAGCAGTTCTTC.

This clone was seen just once. The chain combines TRBV28 with TRBJ2-1, with 9 positions matching TRBD2. The CDR3 covers 14 residues. From germline, CDR1 is MDHEN and CDR2 SYDVKM. Trimming at V came to 9 bases and at J to 8 bases, leaving 11 bases not matched to a gene. The CDR3 loop reads CASSRLAGSDEQFF. The CDR3 coding sequence is TGTGCCAGTAGCAGGCTAGCGGGATCGGATGAGCAGTTCTTC.

The rearrangement joins TRBV3-1 (or the pseudogene TRBV3-2) to TRBJ2-1; 8 positions match TRBD2. With 5 bases clipped from V and 3 bases from J, the junction kept 18 bases outside the gene matches. CDR1 LGHDT and CDR2 YNNKEL come from the germline V gene (reference sequence). This CDR3 contains 19 residues. In DNA, the CDR3 is TGTGCCAGCAGCTATCCTATTTTTTTAAGCGGGAGCCGCTACAATGAGCAGTTCTTC. Encoded protein: CASSYPIFLSGSRYNEQFF.

J is TRBJ2-7 and V is TRBV28, with 8 bases lining up with TRBD1. V dropped 6 bases and J dropped 3; count of bases not matched to a gene: 10. This CDR3 region has 15 residues. Germline loops: CDR1 MDHEN, CDR2 SYDVKM. CDR3 bases: TGTGCCAGCAGAATTGACAGGGGCTTTATCTACGAGCAGTACTTC. Its translation is CASRIDRGFIYEQYF.

CDR3 sequence reads: CASSELHNYEQYF. The CDR3 region has the DNA TGTGCCAGCAGTGAGCTGCACAACTACGAGCAGTACTTC. The chain links TRBV2 to TRBJ2-7; no clear D. V was trimmed by 3 bases and J by 3 bases, leaving 9 bases between them. Germline CDR1 SNHLY, CDR2 FYNNEI. The CDR3 loop spans 13 amino acids. The variable domain in full, completed from reference TRBV2 and TRBJ2-7, reads EPEVTQTPSHQVTQMGQEVILRCVPISNHLYFYWYRQILGQKVEFLVSFYNNEISEKSEIFDDQFSVERPDGSNFTLKIRSTKLEDSAMYFCASSELHNYEQYFGPGTRLTVT.

This clone came up once. This chain connects TRBV9 to TRBJ2-7, with D possibly matching TRBD2 (5 bases). CDR3 length: 13 amino acids. Trimming cost V 0 bases and J 5 bases, with 9 bases left between them. Per the germline V gene, CDR1 is SGDLS and CDR2 is YYNGEE. CDR3 sequence: CASSVGLAHEQYF. CDR3 nucleotides: TGTGCCAGCAGCGTAGGTCTAGCCCACGAGCAGTACTTC.

This sequence joins TRBV7-2 and TRBJ2-1; 10 bases align to TRBD1. CDR3 length: 15 amino acids. The V and J ends lost 4 bases and 4 bases, in that order; junction bases with no gene match: 4. Germline loops: CDR1 SGHTA, CDR2 FQGNSA. The CDR3 bases are TGTGCCAGCAGCTCTCGACAGGGGGCATACAATGAGCAGTTCTTC. It translates to CASSSRQGAYNEQFF.

The J gene is TRBJ2-6, the V gene TRBV7-2; D ambiguous. Trimming removed 0 bases at V and 2 bases at J, with 5 bases between. This CDR3 comprises 15 residues. Germline values: CDR1 SGHTA, CDR2 FQGNSA. In DNA, the CDR3 is TGTGCCAGCAGCTTAGCCGGGCCTGGGGCCAACGTCCTGACTTTC. Translation gives CASSLAGPGANVLTF.

The CDR3 reads CSASSGEETQYF. CDR3 sequence (DNA): TGCAGTGCTAGTTCCGGGGAGGAGACCCAGTACTTC. The J gene is TRBJ2-5, the V gene TRBV20-1; tentative D call: TRBD2 (5 bases). Germline loops: CDR1 DFQATT, CDR2 SNEGSKA (reference sequence). V lost 3 bases and J lost 5, with 10 bases in between. The CDR3 length is 12 residues.

The V and J genes are TRBV25-1 and TRBJ2-5; possible D gene TRBD1, 5 bases. V lost 3 bases to trimming and J lost 5 bases, with 13 bases between them. The V gene's germline CDR1 is MGHDK and CDR2 SYGVNS. This CDR3 comprises 14 residues. This CDR3 reads CASSDWGPSETQYF. CDR3 DNA: TGTGCCAGCAGTGATTGGGGCCCTTCGGAGACCCAGTACTTC.

The chain has TRBV18 and TRBJ1-1; no reliable D call. The CDR3 runs 14 residues. Germline loops: CDR1 KGHSH, CDR2 LQKENI. Trimming removed 6 bases from V and 3 bases from J, with 14 bases in between. The CDR3 bases are TGTGCCAGCTCCCTGGCGCCTGCTGACACTGAAGCTTTCTTT. It translates to CASSLAPADTEAFF.

The rearrangement joins TRBV28 to TRBJ1-1; 10 bases align to TRBD1. V trimming: 4 bases; J trimming: 1 base; junction bases outside the gene matches: 9. Germline V gene data show CDR1 as MDHEN and CDR2 as SYDVKM. The CDR3 spans 17 residues. CDR3 DNA sequence: TGTGCCAGCAGTTCGGGACAGGGGACAACCCGGAACACTGAAGCTTTCTTT. As protein: CASSSGQGTTRNTEAFF. The full variable domain, completed using reference TRBV28 and TRBJ1-1, is DVKVTQSSRYLVKRTGEKVFLECVQDMDHENMFWYRQDPGLGLRLIYFSYDVKMKEKGDIPEGYSVSREKKERFSLILESASTNQTSMYLCASSSGQGTTRNTEAFFGQGTRLTVV.

The chain employs TRBV7-2 and TRBJ2-1; possibly TRBD2 for D (6 bases). The CDR3 loop spans 17 amino acids. V lost 2 bases to trimming and J lost 6 bases, with 20 bases between them. Germline assignment: CDR1 SGHTA and CDR2 FQGNSA. The CDR3 is CASSLRPRASAFNEQFF. In nucleotides, the CDR3 is TGTGCCAGCAGCTTAAGGCCCCGGGCTAGCGCCTTCAATGAGCAGTTCTTC. Complete variable domain (other parts from reference TRBV7-2 and TRBJ2-1): GAGVSQSPSNKVTEKGKDVELRCDPISGHTALYWYRQSLGQGLEFLIYFQGNSAPDKSGLPSDRFSAERTGGSVSTLTIQRTQQEDSAVYLCASSLRPRASAFNEQFFGPGTRLTVL.

This chain uses TRBV7-2 with TRBJ2-1; D gene ambiguous. Germline V gene data show CDR1 as SGHTA and CDR2 as FQGNSA. V lost 0 bases, J lost 1 base, and 16 bases lay in between. CDR3 length equals 18 residues. This chain's CDR3 is CASSLALITYGSYNEQFF. The CDR3 DNA follows: TGTGCCAGCAGCTTAGCCTTAATCACGTACGGGTCCTACAATGAGCAGTTCTTC. The whole variable domain, remainder taken from reference TRBV7-2 and TRBJ2-1, is GAGVSQSPSNKVTEKGKDVELRCDPISGHTALYWYRQSLGQGLEFLIYFQGNSAPDKSGLPSDRFSAERTGGSVSTLTIQRTQQEDSAVYLCASSLALITYGSYNEQFFGPGTRLTVL.